Presented here are 26 T cell receptor beta chains from one specimen sequenced in a study of blood T cell repertoires in COVID-19. TCRdb's copy holds only in-frame clones and misses some; the assay was immunoSEQ multiplex PCR. The profile covers roughly 190,000 clones, with approximately 86% appearing a single time and approximately 3.5% taken by the ten largest. The specimen sequenced was peripheral blood. Receptors originate from a man between 65 and 79 years old with acute or convalescent COVID-19.

The chain couples TRBV7-3 to TRBJ2-7; 11 bases match TRBD2. CDR3 length: 15 residues. The V and J ends lost 2 bases and 3 bases, in that order; junction bases with no gene match: 3. Germline V CDR1 and CDR2: SGHTA, FQGTGA. CDR3 nucleotide sequence: TGTGCCAGCAGCTTAGGACTAGCGGGTGTCTACGAGCAGTACTTC. This codes for CASSLGLAGVYEQYF.

The rearrangement uses TRBV6-1 and TRBJ2-7, with a weak D call TRBD2 (6 bases). The CDR3 sequence is 14 residues long. V lost 0 bases and J 9 bases, leaving 15 bases between the germline ends. Looked up from germline, CDR1 is MNHNS and CDR2 is SASEGT. In nucleotides, the CDR3 is TGTGCCAGCAGTGAAGCGGGAGGCACAAGAGTGCAGTACTTC. Translating gives CASSEAGGTRVQYF.

The chain is built from TRBV3-1 (or the pseudogene TRBV3-2) and TRBJ2-1; TRBD2 might be the D (6 bases). Looked up from germline, CDR1 is LGHDT and CDR2 is YNNKEL (reference sequence). CDR3 length: 16 residues. V dropped 2 bases and J dropped 4 bases, with 15 bases sitting between them. CDR3 DNA: TGTGCCAGCAGCCAACGCGGGCGGGACGGTTACAATGAGCAGTTCTTC. Translation: CASSQRGRDGYNEQFF.

This clone was found once. The chain joins TRBV13 to TRBJ2-5; 9 bases match TRBD2. CDR3 length: 15 amino acids. Germline V gives CDR1 PRHDT, CDR2 FYEKMQ (reference sequence). The ends lost 0 bases at V and 5 bases at J; junction bases unmatched: 4. The CDR3 spells CASSLGSGRSETQYF. CDR3 nucleotides: TGTGCCAGCAGCTTAGGTAGCGGGAGATCGGAGACCCAGTACTTC.

The chain carries TRBV4-1 and TRBJ1-5; the D gene is possibly TRBD1 (6 bases). The CDR3 is 13 residues long. Trimming pared 0 bases from V and 11 bases from J, leaving 11 bases between. Germline lookup yields CDR1 MGHRA and CDR2 YSYEKL. As DNA, the CDR3 is TGCGCCAGCAGCCAAGATCAGGGGACGGCCCAGCATTTT. This sequence encodes CASSQDQGTAQHF.

J is TRBJ2-1 and V is TRBV4-1; 10 nucleotides line up with TRBD2. CDR3 length equals 15 residues. Looked up from germline, CDR1 is MGHRA and CDR2 is YSYEKL. Trimming took 4 bases from V and 5 from J; bases not matched to a gene: 5. CDR3: CASSRGLARHNEQFF. As DNA, the CDR3 is TGCGCCAGCAGCCGGGGACTAGCGAGACACAATGAGCAGTTCTTC.

The chain carries TRBV24-1 and TRBJ2-1, with D unresolved. The CDR3 consists of 16 residues. From germline, CDR1 is KGHDR and CDR2 SFDVKD. The V end lost 3 bases, the J end lost 0 bases, and 11 bases lay between the germline ends. The CDR3 DNA reads as TGTGCCACCAGTGATGATGACTGGAGCTCCTACAATGAGCAGTTCTTC. It codes for CATSDDDWSSYNEQFF.

The chain's CDR3 is CASSLQGRPGGYTF. DNA for the CDR3: TGTGCCAGCAGTTTACAGGGGCGACCCGGTGGCTACACCTTC. V gene TRBV6-5 combines with J gene TRBJ1-2; 7 bases agree with TRBD1. CDR1 MNHEY and CDR2 SVGAGI come from the germline V gene. This CDR3 has 14 residues. With V trimmed by 4 bases and J by 7 bases, 9 bases remained unmatched.

This clone showed up just once. V and J are TRBV7-9 and TRBJ1-5, with D possibly TRBD1 on 6 matching bases. Trimming removed 1 base from V and 1 base from J, with 8 bases in between. Germline V gives CDR1 SEHNR, CDR2 FQNEAQ (reference sequence). The CDR3 is 15 residues long. CDR3 bases: TGTGCCAGCAGCTTAGGCGGGGGCAGCAATCAGCCCCAGCATTTT. This sequence encodes CASSLGGGSNQPQHF.

The rearrangement uses TRBV6-5 and TRBJ2-1; TRBD1 matches at 8 bases. CDR1 and CDR2 (germline): MNHEY, SVGAGI. This CDR3 region has 15 residues. After removal of 6 bases from V and 7 bases from J, the junction contained 11 bases not matched to a gene. CDR3 nucleotide sequence: TGTGCCAGCAGGAGCCCAGGGGGCTCCCAAAATGAGCAGTTCTTC. This sequence encodes CASRSPGGSQNEQFF.

This chain joins TRBV3-1 (or the pseudogene TRBV3-2) and TRBJ2-7, with 7 nucleotides matching TRBD2. The V gene's germline CDR1 is LGHDT and CDR2 YNNKEL (reference sequence). V dropped 5 bases and J dropped 0; count of bases not matched to a gene: 7. This CDR3 contains 15 residues. CDR3 nucleotides: TGTGCCAGCAGCGCGGGGGACGGAATCTCCTACGAGCAGTACTTC. Protein: CASSAGDGISYEQYF.

This chain connects TRBV9 to TRBJ1-4, with TRBD1 as a possible D gene (5 bases). Trimming left V 4 bases short and J 4 bases short, with 20 bases between. The CDR3 is 17 amino acids. CDR1 and CDR2 from the germline V gene are SGDLS and YYNGEE. The CDR3: CASSRRTGPGGNEKLFF. CDR3 bases: TGTGCCAGCAGCCGACGGACGGGACCGGGGGGTAATGAAAAACTGTTTTTT.

The chain joins TRBV27 to TRBJ2-7; D unresolved. Deletions cut 0 bases from V and 7 bases from J, with 16 bases between. Germline V gene sequence: CDR1 MNHEY, CDR2 SMNVEV (reference sequence). The CDR3 runs 15 residues. CDR3 amino acids: CASSLSDPAYGEQYF. CDR3 DNA sequence: TGTGCCAGCAGTTTATCAGATCCAGCGTACGGGGAGCAGTACTTC.

The table lists this clone with a count of one. This chain joins TRBV6-4 and TRBJ1-2; TRBD1 aligns across 9 bases. J gave up 4 bases and V 5 bases, and 2 bases lay outside the gene matches. This CDR3 is built from 13 residues. From germline, CDR1 is MRHNA and CDR2 SNTAGT. CDR3 residues: CASSPTGGYGYTF. The CDR3 bases are TGTGCCAGCAGTCCGACAGGGGGCTATGGCTACACCTTC.

The genes are TRBV4-2 and TRBJ2-1; D perhaps matches TRBD1 (6 bases). V lost 0 bases, J lost 12 bases, and 12 bases lay in between. This CDR3 region has 13 residues. Germline values: CDR1 LGHNA, CDR2 YNFKEQ. The chain's CDR3 is CASSQEGQMGQFF. The CDR3 DNA follows: TGTGCCAGCAGCCAAGAGGGACAAATGGGGCAGTTCTTC.

This clone has a handful of counts. The rearrangement links TRBV19 to TRBJ2-7, with 8 bases aligning to TRBD1. Germline V gene lookup returns CDR1 LNHDA and CDR2 SQIVND (reference sequence). The CDR3 extends over 15 amino acids. V lost 6 bases, J lost 3 bases, and 10 bases stayed unmatched. In nucleotides, the CDR3 is TGTGCCAGTAGCACGAGACAGGGGAGGAACTACGAGCAGTACTTC. It encodes CASSTRQGRNYEQYF. The variable domain in full, completed from reference TRBV19 and TRBJ2-7, reads DGGITQSPKYLFRKEGQNVTLSCEQNLNHDAMYWYRQDPGQGLRLIYYSQIVNDFQKGDIAEGYSVSREKKESFPLTVTSAQKNPTAFYLCASSTRQGRNYEQYFGPGTRLTVT.

This clone was observed once. This chain connects TRBV15 to TRBJ1-6, with a weak D call TRBD1 (6 bases). Trimming cost V 4 bases and J 13 bases, with 11 bases left between them. CDR1 and CDR2 (germline): LNHNV, YYDKDF (reference sequence). This CDR3 has 12 residues. CDR3 protein: CATSNRDSPLHF. In DNA, the CDR3 is TGTGCCACCAGCAACAGGGATAGTCCCCTCCACTTT.

This clone was found once. V and J are TRBV1 and TRBJ2-7; the D call of TRBD2 is as the table states it, not checked on the DNA. TRBV1 is assigned pseudogene status. The CDR3 is made up of 15 amino acids. The CDR3 region has the DNA TGCACCAGCAGCCAAGAAACAGCGGGGACTATCGAGCAGTACTTC. Translation gives CTSSQETAGTIEQYF.

The chain's CDR3 is CASSLPQALGRADTQYF. The CDR3 coding sequence is TGTGCCAGCAGCTTACCCCAGGCTTTAGGGAGAGCAGATACGCAGTATTTT. The chain combines TRBV7-9 with TRBJ2-3; tentatively, D is TRBD2 (5 bases). Germline V lookup: CDR1 SEHNR, CDR2 FQNEAQ (reference sequence). Trimming removed 2 bases at V and 4 bases at J, with 19 bases between. The CDR3 is made up of 17 amino acids.

This clone appeared a few times. The chain joins TRBV28 to TRBJ1-2; 7 bases are a match to TRBD1. The V and J ends lost 5 bases and 1 base, in that order; junction bases with no gene match: 4. Per the germline V gene, CDR1 is MDHEN and CDR2 is SYDVKM. The CDR3 is made up of 14 amino acids. The DNA for the CDR3 is TGTGCCAGCAGTCAGACAGGGCTTAACTATGGCTACACCTTC. This translates into CASSQTGLNYGYTF.

This clone was seen once. The rearrangement joins TRBV15 to TRBJ1-2; D perhaps matches TRBD1 (5 bases). V was cut by 4 bases and J by 4 bases, with 19 bases left in between. The CDR3 runs to 16 residues. The germline V gene has CDR1 LNHNV and CDR2 YYDKDF (reference sequence). CDR3 nucleotide sequence: TGTGCCACCAGCAATCGGGGGACGGGGAACCCCTATGGCTACACCTTC. This translates into CATSNRGTGNPYGYTF.

This clone has only a few counts. The V and J genes are TRBV3-1 (or the pseudogene TRBV3-2) and TRBJ2-1; 9 positions match TRBD2. Per germline, CDR1 LGHDT and CDR2 YNNKEL (reference sequence). The CDR3 has 15 amino acids. V was pared by 4 bases and J by 9 bases, with 10 bases of the junction left unmatched. The CDR3 region is CASSPGGGVRPEQFF. The DNA for the CDR3 is TGTGCCAGCAGCCCGGGCGGGGGGGTCCGACCTGAGCAGTTCTTC.

This clone was recorded only once. The rearrangement links TRBV6-6 to TRBJ1-2; TRBD1 is a possible D gene (6 bases). Germline V gene lookup returns CDR1 MNHNY and CDR2 SVGAGI (reference sequence). The CDR3 length is 14 residues. The V and J ends lost 2 bases and 0 bases respectively, with 7 bases between them. The DNA of the CDR3 is TGTGCCAGCAGTTACACAGGGCCTAACTATGGCTACACCTTC. It translates to CASSYTGPNYGYTF.

CDR3: CASRPGGVQPQHF. The CDR3 DNA sequence: TGTGCCAGCAGACCAGGGGGCGTTCAGCCCCAGCATTTT. The rearrangement uses TRBV12-3 or TRBV12-4 and TRBJ1-5, with 8 positions matching TRBD1. The length of the CDR3 is 13 residues. V lost 6 bases and J lost 6; bases outside the gene matches: 4.

This rearrangement joins TRBV11-2 to TRBJ1-6; D gene unclear. Germline V gene data show CDR1 as SGHAT and CDR2 as FQNNGV. The V and J ends lost 4 bases and 7 bases respectively, with 14 bases between them. The CDR3 length is 15 residues. In DNA form, the CDR3 reads TGTGCCAGCAGCTGGCGGCGGGATGCGAATTCACCCCTCCACTTT. It translates to CASSWRRDANSPLHF.

CDR3 protein: CASRQGLDTEAFF. Here the CDR3 DNA reads TGCGCCAGCAGACAGGGGCTGGACACTGAAGCTTTCTTT. The chain combines TRBV10-1 with TRBJ1-1; 7 positions match TRBD1. Germline V gene sequence: CDR1 WNHNN, CDR2 SYGVQD (reference sequence). V lost 6 bases to trimming and J lost 3 bases; unmatched junction nucleotides: 4. This CDR3 contains 13 residues.